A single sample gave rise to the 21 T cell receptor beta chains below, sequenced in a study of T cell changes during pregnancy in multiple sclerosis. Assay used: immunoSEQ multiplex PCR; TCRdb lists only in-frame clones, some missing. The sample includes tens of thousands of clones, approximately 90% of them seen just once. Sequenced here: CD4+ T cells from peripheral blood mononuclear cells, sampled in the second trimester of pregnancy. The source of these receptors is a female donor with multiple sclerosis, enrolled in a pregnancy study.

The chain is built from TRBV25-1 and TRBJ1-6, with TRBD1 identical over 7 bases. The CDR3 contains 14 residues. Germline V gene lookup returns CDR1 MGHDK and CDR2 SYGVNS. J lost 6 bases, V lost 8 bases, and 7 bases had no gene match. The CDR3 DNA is TGTGCCAGCGCTCCGGGACAGTTTAATTCACCCCTCCACTTT. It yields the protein CASAPGQFNSPLHF. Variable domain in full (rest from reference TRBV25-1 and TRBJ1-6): EADIYQTPRYLVIGTGKKITLECSQTMGHDKMYWYQQDPGMELHLIHYSYGVNSTEKGDLSSESTVSRIRTEHFPLTLESARPSHTSQYLCASAPGQFNSPLHFGNGTRLTVT.

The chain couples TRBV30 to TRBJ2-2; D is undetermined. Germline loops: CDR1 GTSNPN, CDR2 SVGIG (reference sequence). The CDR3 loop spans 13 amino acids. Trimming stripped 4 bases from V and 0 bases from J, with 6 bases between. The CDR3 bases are TGTGCCTGGAAGCCGGCGAACACCGGGGAGCTGTTTTTT. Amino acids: CAWKPANTGELFF.

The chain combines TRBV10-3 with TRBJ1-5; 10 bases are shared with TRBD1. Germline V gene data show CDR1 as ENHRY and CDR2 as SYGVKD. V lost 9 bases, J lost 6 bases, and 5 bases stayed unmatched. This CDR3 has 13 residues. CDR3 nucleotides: TGTGCCATTAGACAGGGGGCAGGTCAGCCCCAGCATTTT. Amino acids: CAIRQGAGQPQHF.

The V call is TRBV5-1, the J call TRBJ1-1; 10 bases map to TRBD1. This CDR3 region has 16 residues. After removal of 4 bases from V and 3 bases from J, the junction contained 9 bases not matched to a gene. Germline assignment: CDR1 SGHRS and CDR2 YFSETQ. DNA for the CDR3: TGCGCCAGCAGCCTAACAGACAGGGGGCGGGACACTGAAGCTTTCTTT. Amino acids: CASSLTDRGRDTEAFF.

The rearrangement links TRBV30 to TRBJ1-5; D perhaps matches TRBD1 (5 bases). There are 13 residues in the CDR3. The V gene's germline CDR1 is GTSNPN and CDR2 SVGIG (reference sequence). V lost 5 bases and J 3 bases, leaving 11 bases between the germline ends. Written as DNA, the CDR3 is TGTGCCTGGTCTGGGGACTTCAATCAGCCCCAGCATTTT. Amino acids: CAWSGDFNQPQHF.

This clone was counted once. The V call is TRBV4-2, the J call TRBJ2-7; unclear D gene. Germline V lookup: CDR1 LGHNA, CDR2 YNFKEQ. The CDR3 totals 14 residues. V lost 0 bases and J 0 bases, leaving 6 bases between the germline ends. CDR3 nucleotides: TGTGCCAGCAGCCAAGATCCGGGCTCCTACGAGCAGTACTTC. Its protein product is CASSQDPGSYEQYF.

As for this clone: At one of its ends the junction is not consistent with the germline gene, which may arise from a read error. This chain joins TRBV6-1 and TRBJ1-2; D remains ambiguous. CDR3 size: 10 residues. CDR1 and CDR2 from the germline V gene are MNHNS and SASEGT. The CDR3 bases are TGTGCCAGCAGTGAAATAACTACTCCCTTC. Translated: CASSEITTPF.

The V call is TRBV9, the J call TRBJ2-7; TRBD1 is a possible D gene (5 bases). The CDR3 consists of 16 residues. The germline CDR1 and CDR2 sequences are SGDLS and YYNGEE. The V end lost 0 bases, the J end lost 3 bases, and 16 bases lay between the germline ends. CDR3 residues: CASSVGGRDVIYEQYF. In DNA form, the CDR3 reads TGTGCCAGCAGCGTAGGGGGCAGGGATGTTATCTACGAGCAGTACTTC.

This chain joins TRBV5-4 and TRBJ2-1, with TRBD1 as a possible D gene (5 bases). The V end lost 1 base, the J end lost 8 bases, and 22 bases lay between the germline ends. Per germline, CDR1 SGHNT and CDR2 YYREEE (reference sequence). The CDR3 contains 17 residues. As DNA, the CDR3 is TGTGCCAGCAGCTTGACAGGCGGCCAGGGAATTGTGTATGAGCAGTTCTTC. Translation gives CASSLTGGQGIVYEQFF.

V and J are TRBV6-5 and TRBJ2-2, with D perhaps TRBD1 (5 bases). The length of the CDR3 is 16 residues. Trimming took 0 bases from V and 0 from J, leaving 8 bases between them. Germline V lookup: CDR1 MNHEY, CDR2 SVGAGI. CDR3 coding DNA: TGTGCCAGCAGTTACTCGTCAGGGTCGAACACCGGGGAGCTGTTTTTT. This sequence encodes CASSYSSGSNTGELFF.

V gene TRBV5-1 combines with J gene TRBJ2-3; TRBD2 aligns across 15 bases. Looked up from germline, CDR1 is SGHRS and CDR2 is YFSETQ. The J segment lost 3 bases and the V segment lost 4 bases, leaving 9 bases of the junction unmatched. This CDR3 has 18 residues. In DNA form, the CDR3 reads TGCGCCAGCAGCCCCGGACTAGCGGGGGGGGGTCAAACAGATACGCAGTATTTT. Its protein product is CASSPGLAGGGQTDTQYF.

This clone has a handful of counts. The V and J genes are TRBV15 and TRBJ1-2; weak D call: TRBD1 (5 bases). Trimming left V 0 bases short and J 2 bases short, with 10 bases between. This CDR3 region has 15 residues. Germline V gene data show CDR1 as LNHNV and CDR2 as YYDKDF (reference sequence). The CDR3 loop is CATSRDPRQNYGYTF. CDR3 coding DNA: TGTGCCACCAGCAGAGATCCGAGACAGAACTATGGCTACACCTTC.

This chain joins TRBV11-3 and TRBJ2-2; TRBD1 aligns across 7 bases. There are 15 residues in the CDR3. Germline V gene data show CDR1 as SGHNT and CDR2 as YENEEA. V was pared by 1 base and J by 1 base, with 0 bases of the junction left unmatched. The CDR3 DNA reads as TGTGCCAGCAGCTTAGGACAGGGGAACACCGGGGAGCTGTTTTTT. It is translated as CASSLGQGNTGELFF.

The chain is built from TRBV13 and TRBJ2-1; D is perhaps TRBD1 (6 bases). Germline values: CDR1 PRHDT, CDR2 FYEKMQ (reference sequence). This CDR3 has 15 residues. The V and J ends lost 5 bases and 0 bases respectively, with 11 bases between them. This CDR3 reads CASSTKTGSYNEQFF. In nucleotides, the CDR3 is TGTGCCAGCAGCACCAAGACAGGCTCCTACAATGAGCAGTTCTTC.

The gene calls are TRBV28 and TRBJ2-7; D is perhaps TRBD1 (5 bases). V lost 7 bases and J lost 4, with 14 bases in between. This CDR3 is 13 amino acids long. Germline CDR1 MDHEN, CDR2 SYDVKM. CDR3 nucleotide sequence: TGTGCCAGCACCACGACAGATACGTACGAGCAGTACTTC. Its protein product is CASTTTDTYEQYF.

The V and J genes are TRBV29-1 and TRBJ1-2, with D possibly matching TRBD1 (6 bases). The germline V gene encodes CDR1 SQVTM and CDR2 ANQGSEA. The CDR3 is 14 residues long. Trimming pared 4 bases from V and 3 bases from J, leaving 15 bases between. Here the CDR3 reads CSVAPGAVYYGYTF. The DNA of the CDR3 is TGCAGCGTTGCTCCAGGGGCAGTATACTATGGCTACACCTTC.

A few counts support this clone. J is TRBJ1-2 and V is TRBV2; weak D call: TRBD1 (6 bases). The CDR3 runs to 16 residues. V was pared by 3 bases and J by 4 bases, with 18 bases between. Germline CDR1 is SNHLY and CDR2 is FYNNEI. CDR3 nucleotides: TGTGCCAGCAGTGAGAGGGAACAGGGTGGCATCTATGGCTACACCTTC. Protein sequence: CASSEREQGGIYGYTF.

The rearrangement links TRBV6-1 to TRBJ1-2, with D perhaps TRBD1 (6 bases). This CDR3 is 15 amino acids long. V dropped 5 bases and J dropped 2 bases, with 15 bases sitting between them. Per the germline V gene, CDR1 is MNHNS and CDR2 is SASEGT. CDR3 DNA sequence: TGTGCCAGCAGTATTAACAGGGCGCCCAACTATGGCTACACCTTC. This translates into CASSINRAPNYGYTF.

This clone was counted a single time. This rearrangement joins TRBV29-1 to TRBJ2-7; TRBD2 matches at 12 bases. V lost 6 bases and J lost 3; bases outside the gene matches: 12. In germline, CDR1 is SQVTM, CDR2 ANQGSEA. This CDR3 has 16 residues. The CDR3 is CSVSTSGSSIFYEQYF. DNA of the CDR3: TGCAGCGTGTCGACTAGCGGGAGTTCGATTTTCTACGAGCAGTACTTC.

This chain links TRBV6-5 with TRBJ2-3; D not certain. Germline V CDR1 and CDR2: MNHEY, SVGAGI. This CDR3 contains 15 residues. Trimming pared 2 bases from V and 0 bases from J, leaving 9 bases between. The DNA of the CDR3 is TGTGCCAGCAGTTACCCGGGTGCTAGCACAGATACGCAGTATTTT. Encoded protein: CASSYPGASTDTQYF.

The CDR3 DNA sequence: TGCAGCGTCGCAGGGGTCTTGAACACTGAAGCTTTCTTT. It specifies CSVAGVLNTEAFF. The rearrangement joins TRBV29-1 to TRBJ1-1; maybe TRBD1 (6 bases). CDR1 is SQVTM, CDR2 ANQGSEA, per germline. The length of the CDR3 is 13 residues. The V end lost 6 bases, the J end lost 0 bases, and 11 bases lay between the germline ends.